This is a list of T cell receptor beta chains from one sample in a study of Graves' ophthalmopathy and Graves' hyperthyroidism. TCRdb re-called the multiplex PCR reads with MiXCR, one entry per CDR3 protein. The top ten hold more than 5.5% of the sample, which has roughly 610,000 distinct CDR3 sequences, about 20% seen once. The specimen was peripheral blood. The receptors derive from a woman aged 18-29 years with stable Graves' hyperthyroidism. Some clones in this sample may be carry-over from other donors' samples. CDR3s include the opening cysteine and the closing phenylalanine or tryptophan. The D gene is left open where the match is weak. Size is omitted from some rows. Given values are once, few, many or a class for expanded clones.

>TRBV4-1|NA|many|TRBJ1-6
TGCGCCAGCAGCCAAGGGACGGGACGCAGCGTTAATTCACCCCTCCACTTT
CASSQGTGRSVNSPLHF
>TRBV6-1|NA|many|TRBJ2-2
TGTGCCAGCAGCATTGGGCGATCGAACACCGGGGAGCTGTTTTTT
CASSIGRSNTGELFF
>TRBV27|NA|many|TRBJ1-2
TGTGCCAGCAGTTTGGGTAGAGCTGCTAACTATGGCTACACCTTC
CASSLGRAANYGYTF
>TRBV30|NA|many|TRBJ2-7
TGTGCCTGGAGTAGCAAACAGGGCAACGAGCAGTACTTC
CAWSSKQGNEQYF
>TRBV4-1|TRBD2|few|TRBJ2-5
TGCGCCAGCAGCCTGGGACTAGCGGGAGTAGGAGAAGAGACCCAGTACTTC
CASSLGLAGVGEETQYF
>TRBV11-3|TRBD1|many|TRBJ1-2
TGTGCCAGCAGCTTATCCCTCGGACAGGGGGCAGGTGGCTACACCTTC
CASSLSLGQGAGGYTF
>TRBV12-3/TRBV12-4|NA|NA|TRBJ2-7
TGTGCCAGCAGTTCCCGAGCTTTCCACGAGCAGTACTTC
CASSSRAFHEQYF
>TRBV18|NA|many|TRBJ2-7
TGTGCCAGCTCCCCTACAACGCGGGACTACGAGCAGTACTTC
CASSPTTRDYEQYF
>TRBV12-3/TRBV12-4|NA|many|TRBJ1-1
TGTGCCAGCAGTTTTAGGGGGTCCTCTAGTTCTAACACTGAAGCTTTCTTT
CASSFRGSSSSNTEAFF
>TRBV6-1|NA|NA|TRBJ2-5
TGTGCCAGCAGTGAACTGGGTATAGATGAGACCCAGTACTTC
CASSELGIDETQYF
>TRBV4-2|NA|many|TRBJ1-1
TGTGCCAGCAGCCCCTGGTCGGAAGGGAACACTGAAGCTTTCTTT
CASSPWSEGNTEAFF
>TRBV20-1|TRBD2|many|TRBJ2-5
TGCAGTGCTGCTGCGGGGGGCGGGGAGACCCAGTACTTC
CSAAAGGGETQYF
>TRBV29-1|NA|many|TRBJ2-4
TGCAGCGTTGTGAGCAAAAACATTCAGTACTTC
CSVVSKNIQYF
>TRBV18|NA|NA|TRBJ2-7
TGTGCCAGCTCGCTCACAGGGAAGGGGGACTACGAGCAGTACTTC
CASSLTGKGDYEQYF